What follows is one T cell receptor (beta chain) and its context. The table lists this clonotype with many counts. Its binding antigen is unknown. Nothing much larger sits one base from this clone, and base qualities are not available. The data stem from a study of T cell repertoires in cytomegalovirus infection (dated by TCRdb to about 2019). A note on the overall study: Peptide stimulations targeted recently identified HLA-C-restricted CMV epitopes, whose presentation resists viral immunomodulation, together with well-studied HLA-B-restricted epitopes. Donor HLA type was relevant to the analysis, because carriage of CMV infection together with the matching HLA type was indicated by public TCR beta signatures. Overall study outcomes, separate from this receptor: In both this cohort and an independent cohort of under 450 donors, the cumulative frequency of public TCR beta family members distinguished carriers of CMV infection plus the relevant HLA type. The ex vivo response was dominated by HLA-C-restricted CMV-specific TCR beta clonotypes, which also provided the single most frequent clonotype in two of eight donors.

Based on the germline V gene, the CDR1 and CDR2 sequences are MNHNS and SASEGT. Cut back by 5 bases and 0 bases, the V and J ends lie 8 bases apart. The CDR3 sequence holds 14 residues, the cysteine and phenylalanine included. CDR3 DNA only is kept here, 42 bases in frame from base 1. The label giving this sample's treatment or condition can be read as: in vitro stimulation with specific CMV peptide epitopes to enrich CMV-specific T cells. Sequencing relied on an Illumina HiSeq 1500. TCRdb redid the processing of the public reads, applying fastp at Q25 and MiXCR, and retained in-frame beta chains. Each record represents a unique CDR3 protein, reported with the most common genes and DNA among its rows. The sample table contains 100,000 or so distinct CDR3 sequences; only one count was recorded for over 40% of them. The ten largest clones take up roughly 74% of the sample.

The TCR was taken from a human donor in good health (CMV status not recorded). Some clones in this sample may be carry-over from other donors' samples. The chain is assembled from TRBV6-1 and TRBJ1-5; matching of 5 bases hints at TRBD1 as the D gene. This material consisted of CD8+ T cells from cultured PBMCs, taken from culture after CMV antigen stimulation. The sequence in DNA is TGTGCCAGCAGTTGGGACTTTAGCAATCAGCCCCAGCATTTT. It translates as CASSWDFSNQPQHF.